This T cell receptor (beta chain) was sequenced during a study of cytomegalovirus exposure and HLA in healthy donors. Whole-study findings and limits: Cytomegalovirus association was assigned to around 150 TCR beta chains. One variant, a missense change in DCLRE1C, was linked in a later analysis to TCR beta V- and J-gene trimming.

In the case of this clone: Its antigen is still unknown.

The CDR3 consists of 13 residues. The germline gives CDR1 MNHNS, CDR2 SASEGT. The germline V and J ends were trimmed by 2 bases and 7 bases, with 12 bases remaining between them. It was with 60 Vbeta and 13 Jbeta primers that the PCR ran. TCRdb's table, derived via immunoSEQ multiplex PCR, lists solely in-frame clones and lacks some. The sample holds approximately 160,000 clones, 65% to 80% seen once. The TCR sequence derives from a woman aged 45 to 65 in good health and CMV-seropositive. The sequenced material came from PBMCs. This chain connects TRBV6-1 to TRBJ2-7; D unclear. As DNA, the CDR3 is TGTGCCAGCAGTGAATTCCCCTCGACTGAGCAGTACTTC. Translation: CASSEFPSTEQYF.